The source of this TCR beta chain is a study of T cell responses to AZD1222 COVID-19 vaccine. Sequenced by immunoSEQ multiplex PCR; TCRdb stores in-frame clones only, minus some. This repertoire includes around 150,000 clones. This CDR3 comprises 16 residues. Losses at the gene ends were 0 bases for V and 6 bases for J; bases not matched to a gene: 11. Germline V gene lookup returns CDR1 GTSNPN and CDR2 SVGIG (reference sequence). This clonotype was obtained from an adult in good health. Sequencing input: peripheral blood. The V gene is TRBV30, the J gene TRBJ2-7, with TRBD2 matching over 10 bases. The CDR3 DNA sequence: TGTGCCTGGAGTGTACGGACTAGCGGCGAACGGTTCGAGCAGTACTTC. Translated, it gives CAWSVRTSGERFEQYF. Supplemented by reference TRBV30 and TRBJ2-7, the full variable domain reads SQTIHQWPATLVQPVGSPLSLECTVEGTSNPNLYWYRQAAGRGLQLLFYSVGIGQISSEVPQNLSASRPQDRQFILSSKKLLLSDSGFYLCAWSVRTSGERFEQYFGPGTRLTVT.